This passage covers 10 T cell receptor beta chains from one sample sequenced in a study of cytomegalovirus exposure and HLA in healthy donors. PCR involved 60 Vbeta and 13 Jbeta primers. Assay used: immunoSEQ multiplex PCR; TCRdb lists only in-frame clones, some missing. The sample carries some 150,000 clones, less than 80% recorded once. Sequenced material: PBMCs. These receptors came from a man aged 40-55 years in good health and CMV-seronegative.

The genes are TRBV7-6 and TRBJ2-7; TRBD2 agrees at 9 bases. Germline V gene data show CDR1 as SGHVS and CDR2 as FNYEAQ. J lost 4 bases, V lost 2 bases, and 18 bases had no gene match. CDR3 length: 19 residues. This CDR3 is CASSLNGHNGRGGLYEQYF. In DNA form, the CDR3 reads TGTGCCAGCAGCTTAAACGGACATAACGGGCGGGGGGGCCTTTACGAGCAGTACTTC.

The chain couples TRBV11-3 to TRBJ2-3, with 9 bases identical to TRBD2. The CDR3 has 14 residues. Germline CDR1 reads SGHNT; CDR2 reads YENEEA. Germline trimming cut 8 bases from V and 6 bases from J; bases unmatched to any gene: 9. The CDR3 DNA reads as TGTGCCAGCGGCGGGGGGGCTATCGGGGATACGCAGTATTTT. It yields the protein CASGGGAIGDTQYF.

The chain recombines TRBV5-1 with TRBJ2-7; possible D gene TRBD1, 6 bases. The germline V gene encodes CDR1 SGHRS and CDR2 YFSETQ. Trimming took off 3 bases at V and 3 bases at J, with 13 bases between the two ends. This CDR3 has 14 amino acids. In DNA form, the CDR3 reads TGCGCCAGCAGCTCCCCCGGACAGTACTACGAGCAGTACTTC. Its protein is CASSSPGQYYEQYF.

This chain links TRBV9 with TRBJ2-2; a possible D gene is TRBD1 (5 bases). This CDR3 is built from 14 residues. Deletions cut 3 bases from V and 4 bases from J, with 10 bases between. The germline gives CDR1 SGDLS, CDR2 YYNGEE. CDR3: CASSGDRSTGELFF. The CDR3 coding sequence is TGTGCCAGCAGCGGAGACAGATCCACCGGGGAGCTGTTTTTT.

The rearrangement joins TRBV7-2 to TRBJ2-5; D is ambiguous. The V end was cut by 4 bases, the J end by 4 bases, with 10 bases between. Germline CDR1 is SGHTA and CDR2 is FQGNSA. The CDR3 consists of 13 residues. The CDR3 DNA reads TGTGCCAGCAGCTATAACGGTGGAGAGACCCAGTACTTC. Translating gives CASSYNGGETQYF. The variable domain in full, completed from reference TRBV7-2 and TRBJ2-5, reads GAGVSQSPSNKVTEKGKDVELRCDPISGHTALYWYRQSLGQGLEFLIYFQGNSAPDKSGLPSDRFSAERTGGSVSTLTIQRTQQEDSAVYLCASSYNGGETQYFGPGTRLLVL.

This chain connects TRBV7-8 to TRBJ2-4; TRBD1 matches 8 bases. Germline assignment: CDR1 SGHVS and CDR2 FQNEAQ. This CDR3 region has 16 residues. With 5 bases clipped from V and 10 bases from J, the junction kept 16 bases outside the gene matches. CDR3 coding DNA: TGTGCCAGCAGCGCAGGACAGGGACTCAATCGTCCTATTCAGTACTTC. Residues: CASSAGQGLNRPIQYF.

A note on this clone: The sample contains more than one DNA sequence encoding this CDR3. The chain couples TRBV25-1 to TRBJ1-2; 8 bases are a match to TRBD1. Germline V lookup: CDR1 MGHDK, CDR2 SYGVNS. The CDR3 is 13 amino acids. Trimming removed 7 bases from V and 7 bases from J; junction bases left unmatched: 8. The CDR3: CASTPPDRAGYTF. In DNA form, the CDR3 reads TGTGCCAGCACCCCCCCGGACAGGGCTGGCTACACCTTC.

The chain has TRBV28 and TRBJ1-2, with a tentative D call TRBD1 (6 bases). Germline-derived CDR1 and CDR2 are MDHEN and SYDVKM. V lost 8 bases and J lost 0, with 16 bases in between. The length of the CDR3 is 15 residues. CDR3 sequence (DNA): TGTGCCAGCCTCCCCGGGACACGCGCTAACTATGGCTACACCTTC. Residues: CASLPGTRANYGYTF.

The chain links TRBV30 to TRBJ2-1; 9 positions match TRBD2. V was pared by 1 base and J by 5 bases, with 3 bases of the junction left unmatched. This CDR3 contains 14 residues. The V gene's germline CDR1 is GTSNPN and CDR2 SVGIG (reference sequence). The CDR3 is CAWSGLADDNEQFF. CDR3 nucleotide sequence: TGTGCCTGGAGTGGACTAGCGGATGACAATGAGCAGTTCTTC.

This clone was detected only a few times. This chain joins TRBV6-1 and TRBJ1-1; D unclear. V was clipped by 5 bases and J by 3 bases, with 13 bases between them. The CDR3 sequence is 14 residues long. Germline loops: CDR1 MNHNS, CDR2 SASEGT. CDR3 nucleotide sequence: TGTGCCAGCAGTCGCGCGCTAGGCCACACTGAAGCTTTCTTT. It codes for CASSRALGHTEAFF.